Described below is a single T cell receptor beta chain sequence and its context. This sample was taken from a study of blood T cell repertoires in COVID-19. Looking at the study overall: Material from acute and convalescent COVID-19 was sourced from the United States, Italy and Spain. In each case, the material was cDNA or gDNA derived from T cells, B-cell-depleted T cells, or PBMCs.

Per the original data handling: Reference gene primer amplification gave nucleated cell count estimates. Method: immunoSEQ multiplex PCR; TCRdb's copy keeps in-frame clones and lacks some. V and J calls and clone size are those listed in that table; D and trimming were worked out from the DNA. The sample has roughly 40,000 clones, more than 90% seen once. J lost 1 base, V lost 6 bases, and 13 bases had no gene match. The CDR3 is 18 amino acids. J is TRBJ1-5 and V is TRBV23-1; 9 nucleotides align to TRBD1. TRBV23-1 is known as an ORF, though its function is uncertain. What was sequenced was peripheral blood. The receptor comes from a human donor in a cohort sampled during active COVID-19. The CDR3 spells CASSLSPGTGTSNQPQHF. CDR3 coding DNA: TGCGCCAGCAGCCTTTCCCCCGGGACAGGGACAAGCAATCAGCCCCAGCATTTT.